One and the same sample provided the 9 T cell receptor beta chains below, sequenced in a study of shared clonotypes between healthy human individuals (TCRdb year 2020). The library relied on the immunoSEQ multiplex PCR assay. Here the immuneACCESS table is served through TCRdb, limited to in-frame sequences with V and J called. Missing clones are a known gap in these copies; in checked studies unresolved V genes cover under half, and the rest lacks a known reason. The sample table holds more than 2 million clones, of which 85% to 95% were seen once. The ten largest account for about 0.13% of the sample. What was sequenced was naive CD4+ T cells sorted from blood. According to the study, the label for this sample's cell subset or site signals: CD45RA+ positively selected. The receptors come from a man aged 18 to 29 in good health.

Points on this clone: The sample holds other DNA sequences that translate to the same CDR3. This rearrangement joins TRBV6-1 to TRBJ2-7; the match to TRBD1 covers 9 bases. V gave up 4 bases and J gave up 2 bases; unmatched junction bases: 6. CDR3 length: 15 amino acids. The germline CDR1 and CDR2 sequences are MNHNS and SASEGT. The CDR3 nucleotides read TGTGCCAGCAGTGTTTCCGGGACAGGGCCCTACGAGCAGTACTTC. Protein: CASSVSGTGPYEQYF.

The CDR3 here is CATRTETNTGELFF. CDR3 nucleotide sequence: TGTGCCACCCGGACGGAAACGAACACCGGGGAGCTGTTTTTT. V usage is TRBV7-9 and J usage is TRBJ2-2; D uncertain. The CDR3 consists of 14 residues. Germline loops: CDR1 SEHNR, CDR2 FQNEAQ (reference sequence). The V and J ends lost 10 bases and 0 bases respectively, with 12 bases between them. The full variable domain, in which reference TRBV7-9 and TRBJ2-2 provide the parts outside the CDR3, is DTGVSQNPRHKITKRGQNVTFRCDPISEHNRLYWYRQTLGQGPEFLTYFQNEAQLEKSRLLSDRFSAERPKGSFSTLEIQRTEQGDSAMYLCATRTETNTGELFFGEGSRLTVL.

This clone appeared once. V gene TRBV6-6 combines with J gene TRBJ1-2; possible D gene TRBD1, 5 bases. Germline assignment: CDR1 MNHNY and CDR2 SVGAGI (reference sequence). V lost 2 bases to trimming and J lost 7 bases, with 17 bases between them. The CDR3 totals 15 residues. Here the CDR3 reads CASSYPSVGGVGYTF. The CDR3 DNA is TGTGCCAGCAGTTACCCGTCGGTGGGGGGAGTTGGCTACACCTTC.

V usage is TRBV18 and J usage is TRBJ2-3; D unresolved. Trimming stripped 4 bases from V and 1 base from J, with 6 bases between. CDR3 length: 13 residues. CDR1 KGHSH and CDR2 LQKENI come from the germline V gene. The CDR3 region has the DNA TGTGCCAGCTCACGGTCAGGCACAGATACGCAGTATTTT. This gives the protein CASSRSGTDTQYF.

CDR3 region: CSATQENEQFF. The DNA for the CDR3 is TGCAGTGCAACACAGGAGAATGAGCAGTTCTTC. The genes are TRBV20-1 and TRBJ2-1; D possibly corresponds to TRBD1 (5 bases). Trimming stripped 6 bases from V and 7 bases from J, with 10 bases between. The CDR3 covers 11 residues. The germline V gene has CDR1 DFQATT and CDR2 SNEGSKA (reference sequence).

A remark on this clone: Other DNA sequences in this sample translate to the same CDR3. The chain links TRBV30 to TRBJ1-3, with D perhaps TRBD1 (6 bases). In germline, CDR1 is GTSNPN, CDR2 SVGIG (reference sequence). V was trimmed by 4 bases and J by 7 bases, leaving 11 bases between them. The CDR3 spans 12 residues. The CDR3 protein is CAWTRQGNTIYF. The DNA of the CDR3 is TGTGCCTGGACCCGGCAGGGGAACACCATATATTTT.

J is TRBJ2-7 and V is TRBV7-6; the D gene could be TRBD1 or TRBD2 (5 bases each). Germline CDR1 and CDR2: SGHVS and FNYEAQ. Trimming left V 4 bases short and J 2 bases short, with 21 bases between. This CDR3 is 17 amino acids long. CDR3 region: CASSSAEGSRGAYEQYF. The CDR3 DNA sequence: TGTGCCAGCAGCTCTGCTGAAGGGAGTCGGGGCGCCTACGAGCAGTACTTC.

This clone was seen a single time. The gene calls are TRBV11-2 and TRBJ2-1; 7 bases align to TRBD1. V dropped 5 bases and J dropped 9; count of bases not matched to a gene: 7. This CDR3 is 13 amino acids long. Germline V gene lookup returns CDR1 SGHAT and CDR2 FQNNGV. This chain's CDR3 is CASSPRSGGEQFF. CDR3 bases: TGTGCCAGCAGCCCCCGGTCAGGGGGTGAGCAGTTCTTC. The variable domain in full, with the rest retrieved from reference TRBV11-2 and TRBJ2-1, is EAGVAQSPRYKIIEKRQSVAFWCNPISGHATLYWYQQILGQGPKLLIQFQNNGVVDDSQLPKDRFSAERLKGVDSTLKIQPAKLEDSAVYLCASSPRSGGEQFFGPGTRLTVL.

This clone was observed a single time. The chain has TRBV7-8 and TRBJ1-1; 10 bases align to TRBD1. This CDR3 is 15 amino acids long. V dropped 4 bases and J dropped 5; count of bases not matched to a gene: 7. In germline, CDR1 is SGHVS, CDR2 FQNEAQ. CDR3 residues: CASSSRQGARTEAFF. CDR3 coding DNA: TGTGCCAGCAGCTCCCGACAGGGGGCGAGGACTGAAGCTTTCTTT.